These 2 T cell receptor beta chains were sequenced from one sample in a study of CD8+CD57+ T cells in acquired aplastic anemia. Patients who underwent sequencing had shown CD8+CD57+ cell expansion by flow cytometry. Genomic DNA, the template, was used for profiling of the TCR beta VDJ and CDR3. TCRdb passed the reads through MiXCR, listing each CDR3 protein once. The sample lists some 170,000 distinct CDR3 sequences; roughly 43% were seen once. Sample: sorted CD4+, CD8+, or CD8+CD57+ T cells (not recorded which) from PBMCs. These receptors originate from a human donor with aplastic anemia.

As to this clonotype: A read error is possible here, since a much larger clone lies one base away. The V call is TRBV10-2, the J call TRBJ2-3, with TRBD2 identical over 8 bases. CDR3 length: 15 amino acids. Germline V gives CDR1 WSHSY, CDR2 SAAADI. Germline trimming cut 8 bases from V and 1 base from J; bases unmatched to any gene: 8. CDR3 in DNA: TGCGCCAGCGCCCAGACGGGGGGGGGCACAGATACGCAGTATTTT. Encoded protein: CASAQTGGGTDTQYF.

This clonotype was detected many times. The chain joins TRBV11-3 to TRBJ2-1; 8 nucleotides line up with TRBD2. Trimming removed 0 bases from V and 9 bases from J; junction bases left unmatched: 4. CDR1 and CDR2 from the germline V gene are SGHNT and YENEEA. The CDR3 loop spans 14 amino acids. The CDR3 bases are TGTGCCAGCAGCTTAGATGGGACTAGTAGTGAGCAGTTCTTC. Translation gives CASSLDGTSSEQFF.